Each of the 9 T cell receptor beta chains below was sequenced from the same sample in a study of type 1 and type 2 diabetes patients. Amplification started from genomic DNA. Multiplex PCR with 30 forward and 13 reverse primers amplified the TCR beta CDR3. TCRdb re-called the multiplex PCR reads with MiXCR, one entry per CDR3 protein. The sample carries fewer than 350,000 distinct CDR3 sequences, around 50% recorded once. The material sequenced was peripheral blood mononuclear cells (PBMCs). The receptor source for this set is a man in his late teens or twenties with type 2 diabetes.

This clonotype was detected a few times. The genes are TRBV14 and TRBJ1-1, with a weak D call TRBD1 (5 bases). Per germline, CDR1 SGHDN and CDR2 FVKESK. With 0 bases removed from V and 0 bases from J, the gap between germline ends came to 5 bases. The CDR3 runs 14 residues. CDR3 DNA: TGTGCCAGCAGCCAAGACAGGGTGAACACTGAAGCTTTCTTT. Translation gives CASSQDRVNTEAFF.

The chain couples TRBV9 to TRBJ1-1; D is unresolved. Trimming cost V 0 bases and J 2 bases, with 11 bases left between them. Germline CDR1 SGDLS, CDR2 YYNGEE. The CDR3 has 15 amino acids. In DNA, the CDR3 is TGTGCCAGCAGCGTAGACCCGGTCTTAAACACTGAAGCTTTCTTT. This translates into CASSVDPVLNTEAFF.

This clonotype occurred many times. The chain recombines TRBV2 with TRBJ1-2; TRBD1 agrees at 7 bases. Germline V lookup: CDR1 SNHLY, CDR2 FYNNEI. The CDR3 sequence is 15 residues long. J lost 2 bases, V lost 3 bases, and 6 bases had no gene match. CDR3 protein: CASSDPGQPNYGYTF. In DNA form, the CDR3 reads TGTGCCAGCAGTGACCCGGGACAGCCAAACTATGGCTACACCTTC. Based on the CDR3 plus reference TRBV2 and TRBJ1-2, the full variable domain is EPEVTQTPSHQVTQMGQEVILRCVPISNHLYFYWYRQILGQKVEFLVSFYNNEISEKSEIFDDQFSVERPDGSNFTLKIRSTKLEDSAMYFCASSDPGQPNYGYTFGSGTRLTVV.

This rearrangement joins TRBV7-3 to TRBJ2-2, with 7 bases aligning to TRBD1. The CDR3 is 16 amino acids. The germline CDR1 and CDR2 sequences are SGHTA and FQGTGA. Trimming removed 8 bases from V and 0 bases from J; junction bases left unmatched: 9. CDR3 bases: TGTGCCAGCTATGGGACAGACCGCGCGAACACCGGGGAGCTGTTTTTT. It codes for CASYGTDRANTGELFF.

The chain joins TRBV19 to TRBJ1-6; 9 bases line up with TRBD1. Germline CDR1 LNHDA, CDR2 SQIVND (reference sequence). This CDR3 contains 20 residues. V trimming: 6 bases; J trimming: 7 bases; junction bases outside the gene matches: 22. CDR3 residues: CASSPPLGRDRAFGNSPLHF. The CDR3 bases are TGTGCCAGTAGCCCACCTTTGGGGCGGGACAGGGCTTTTGGAAATTCACCCCTCCACTTT.

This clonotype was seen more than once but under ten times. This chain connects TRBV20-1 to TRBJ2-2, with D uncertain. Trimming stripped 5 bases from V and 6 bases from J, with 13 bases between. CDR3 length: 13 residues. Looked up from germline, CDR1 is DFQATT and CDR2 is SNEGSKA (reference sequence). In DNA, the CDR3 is TGCAGTGCTTTTCATAGGGTGTCCGGGGAGCTGTTTTTT. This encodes CSAFHRVSGELFF.

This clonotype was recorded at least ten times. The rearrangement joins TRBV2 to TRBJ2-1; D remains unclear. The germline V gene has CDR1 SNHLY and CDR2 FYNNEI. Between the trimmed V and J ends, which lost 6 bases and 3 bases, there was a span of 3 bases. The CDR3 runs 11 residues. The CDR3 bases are TGTGCCAGCAGGAACTACAATGAGCAGTTCTTC. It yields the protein CASRNYNEQFF.

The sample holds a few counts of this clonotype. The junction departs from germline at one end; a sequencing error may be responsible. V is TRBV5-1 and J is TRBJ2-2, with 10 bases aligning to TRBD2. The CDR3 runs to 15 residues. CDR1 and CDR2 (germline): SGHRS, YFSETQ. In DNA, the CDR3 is TGTGCCAGCAGCTTAGCGGGGGGGAACACCGGGGAGCTGTTTTTT. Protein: CASSLAGGNTGELFF.

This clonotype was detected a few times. The chain's CDR3 is CASSFPGDRGRPEAFF. CDR3 DNA: TGTGCCAGTAGTTTTCCTGGAGACAGGGGTCGGCCTGAAGCTTTCTTT. This chain uses TRBV19 with TRBJ1-1; 8 positions match TRBD1. CDR1 is LNHDA and CDR2 is SQIVND in the germline V gene (reference sequence). The CDR3 is 16 residues long. Germline trimming cut 5 bases from V and 6 bases from J; bases unmatched to any gene: 14.